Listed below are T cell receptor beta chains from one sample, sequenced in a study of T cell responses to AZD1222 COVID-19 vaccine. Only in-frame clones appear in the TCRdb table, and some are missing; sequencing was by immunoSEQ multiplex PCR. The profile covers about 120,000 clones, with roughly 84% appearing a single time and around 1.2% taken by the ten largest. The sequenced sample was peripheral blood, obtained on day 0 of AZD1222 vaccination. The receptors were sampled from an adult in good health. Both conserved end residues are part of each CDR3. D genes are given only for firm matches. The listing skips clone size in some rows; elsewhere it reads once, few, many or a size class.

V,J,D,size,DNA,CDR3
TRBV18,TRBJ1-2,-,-,TGTGCCAGCTCACCCGGCGGGGAGGGCTATGGCTACACCTTC,CASSPGGEGYGYTF
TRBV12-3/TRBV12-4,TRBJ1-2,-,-,TGTGCCAGCAGTTTCCGGGGGGCAGGGGGCTACACCTTC,CASSFRGAGGYTF
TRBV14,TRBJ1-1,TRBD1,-,TGTGCCAGCAGCAACCGGGACAGCTCATCGGAAGCTTTCTTT,CASSNRDSSSEAFF
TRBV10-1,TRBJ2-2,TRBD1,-,TGCGCCAGCAGTGAAGGGGGCAGGGACACCGGGGAGCTGTTTTTT,CASSEGGRDTGELFF
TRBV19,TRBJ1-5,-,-,TGTGCCAGTACCGATACAGGGTTGGTCAATCAGCCCCAGCATTTT,CASTDTGLVNQPQHF
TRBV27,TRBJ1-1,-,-,TGTGCCAGCCATCCGGGGGGTGTCCATGAAGCTTTCTTT,CASHPGGVHEAFF
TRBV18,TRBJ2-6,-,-,TGTGCCAGCTCACCTTCAGGGGTCTCTGGGGCCAACGTCCTGACTTTC,CASSPSGVSGANVLTF
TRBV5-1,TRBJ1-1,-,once,TGCGCCAGCAGCTTGGGGGGCTCCCGGGCTGAAGCTTTCTTT,CASSLGGSRAEAFF
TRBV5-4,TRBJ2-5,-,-,TGTGCCAGCAGCGCCGGGACTGCACAAGAGACCCAGTACTTC,CASSAGTAQETQYF
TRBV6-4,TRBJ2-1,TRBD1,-,TGTGCCAGCAGTCATAACAGGGGCGATGAGCAGTTCTTC,CASSHNRGDEQFF
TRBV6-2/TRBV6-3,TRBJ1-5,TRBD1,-,TGTGCCAGCAGTCCGTCAGGGGGCGGCAATCAGCCCCAGCATTTT,CASSPSGGGNQPQHF
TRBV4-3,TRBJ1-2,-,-,TGCGCCAGCAGCCAAGTCGGCAGGGGCGGCTACACCTTC,CASSQVGRGGYTF
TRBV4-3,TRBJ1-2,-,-,TGCGCCAGCAGCCAAGAACTTCGGACCGGATTAGGCTACACCTTC,CASSQELRTGLGYTF
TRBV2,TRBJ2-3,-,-,TGTGCCAGCAGTGAATTAGGGGGACTCCTCCAATCTAGCACAGATACGCAGTATTTT,CASSELGGLLQSSTDTQYF
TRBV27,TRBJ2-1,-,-,TGTGCCAGCAGTTTATCGATAAGGGGTAATGAGCAGTTCTTC,CASSLSIRGNEQFF
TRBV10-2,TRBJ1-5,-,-,TGCGCCAGCAGTAGTAGGGTCAATCAGCCCCAGCATTTT,CASSSRVNQPQHF
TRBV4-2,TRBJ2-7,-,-,TGTGCCAGCAGCCATGATCTGGGGGGTTACGAGCAGTACTTC,CASSHDLGGYEQYF
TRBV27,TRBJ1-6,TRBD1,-,TGTGCCAGCAGTTTATCTGACAGGGGTGGAAATTCACCCCTCCACTTT,CASSLSDRGGNSPLHF
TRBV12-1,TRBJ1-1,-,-,TGTGCCAGCAGCTTACATCACAGGGGGCCCACTGAAGCTTTCTTT,CASSLHHRGPTEAFF
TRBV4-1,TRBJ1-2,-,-,TGCGCCAGCAGCGTAAAGGAGGCCAGCTACTATGGCTACACCTTC,CASSVKEASYYGYTF
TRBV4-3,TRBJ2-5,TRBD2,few,TGCGCCAGCAGCCGAGGACTAGCGGCCTCTCGGGGCCGAGAGACCCAGTACTTC,CASSRGLAASRGRETQYF
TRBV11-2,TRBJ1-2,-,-,TGTGCCAGCAGCTTACCAGGAGTCTATGGCTACACCTTC,CASSLPGVYGYTF
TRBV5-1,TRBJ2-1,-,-,TGCGCCAGCAGCTTTTTAGCGATCAGCTCCTACAATGAGCAGTTCTTC,CASSFLAISSYNEQFF
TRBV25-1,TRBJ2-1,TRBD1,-,TGTGCCAGCAGTGAATTGGGGGACAGGGGAGTGTTCTTC,CASSELGDRGVFF
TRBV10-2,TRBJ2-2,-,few,TGCGCCAGCTGGGGTGGGGCGGGGAGGACCGGGGAGCTGTTTTTT,CASWGGAGRTGELFF
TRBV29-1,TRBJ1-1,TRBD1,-,TGCAGCGTTGCAACAGGGGGGAACACTGAAGCTTTCTTT,CSVATGGNTEAFF
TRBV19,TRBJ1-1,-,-,TGTGCCAGTTCCCTTTGGGCGGCCAACACTGAAGCTTTCTTT,CASSLWAANTEAFF
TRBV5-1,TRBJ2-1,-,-,TGCGCCAGCAGCTTGGAGATTAACTCGGGTGAGCAGTTCTTC,CASSLEINSGEQFF
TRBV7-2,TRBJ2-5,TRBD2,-,TGTGCCAGCAGCCGCGGGGGGGCATGGGAGACCCAGTACTTC,CASSRGGAWETQYF
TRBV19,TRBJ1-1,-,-,TGTGCCAGTAGTATAGTTGGGACCATGAACACTGAAGCTTTCTTT,CASSIVGTMNTEAFF
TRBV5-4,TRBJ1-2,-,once,TGTGCCAGCAGCTTGCAGGGCTACAGTCCTAACTATGGCTACACCTTC,CASSLQGYSPNYGYTF
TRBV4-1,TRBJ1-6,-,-,TGCGCCAGCAGCCAAGGACAGGTTAATTCACCCCTCCACTTT,CASSQGQVNSPLHF
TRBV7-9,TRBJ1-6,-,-,TGTGCCAGCAGCGCCGACAGCCATAATTCACCCCTCCACTTT,CASSADSHNSPLHF
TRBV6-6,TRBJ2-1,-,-,TGTGCCAGCAGTTATTCCAGCTATGAGCAGTTCTTC,CASSYSSYEQFF
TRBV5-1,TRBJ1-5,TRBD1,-,TGCGCCAGCAGCCAAACAGGGGGATCATGGCCCCAGCATTTT,CASSQTGGSWPQHF
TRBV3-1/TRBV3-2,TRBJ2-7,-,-,TGTGCCAGCAGCCAAATTAGCGGTAGGGGCGAGCAGTACTTC,CASSQISGRGEQYF
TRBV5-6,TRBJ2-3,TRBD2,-,TGTGCCAGCAGCTTGGGTGGCGCTAGCGGGGCCTTCACAGATACGCAGTATTTT,CASSLGGASGAFTDTQYF
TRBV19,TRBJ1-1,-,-,TGTGCCAGTCATCCAGGGAAGGCTTGGATGTCTTTCTTT,CASHPGKAWMSFF
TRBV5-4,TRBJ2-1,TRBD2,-,TGTGCCAGCAGCCCGACTACGACTAGCCCAGACAATGAGCAGTTCTTC,CASSPTTTSPDNEQFF
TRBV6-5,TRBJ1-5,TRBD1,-,TGTGCCAGCGGGCCTATGACAGGGCCGGGACAGCCCCAGCATTTT,CASGPMTGPGQPQHF
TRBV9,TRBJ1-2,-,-,TGTGCCAGCACCCCCGGGCGATTCTATGGCTACACCTTC,CASTPGRFYGYTF
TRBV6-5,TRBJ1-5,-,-,TGTGCCAGCATGCCAGGCAATCAGCCCCAGCATTTT,CASMPGNQPQHF
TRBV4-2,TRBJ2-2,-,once,TGTGCCAGCAGCCAAGGGATCCCGGTGGGGACTAACACCGGGGAGCTGTTTTTT,CASSQGIPVGTNTGELFF
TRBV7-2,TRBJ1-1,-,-,TGTGCCAGCAGCTTATTGCAGGGCACTGAAGCTTTCTTT,CASSLLQGTEAFF
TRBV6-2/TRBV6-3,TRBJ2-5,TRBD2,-,TGTGCCAGCAGTTACTCGACCGATAGCGGGGGGCAGGAGACCCAGTACTTC,CASSYSTDSGGQETQYF
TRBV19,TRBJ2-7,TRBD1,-,TGTGCCAGTAGTATTGGACAGGCCGAGACCTACGAGCAGTACTTC,CASSIGQAETYEQYF
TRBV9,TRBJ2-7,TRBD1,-,TGTGCCAGCAGCGGGTCCGGGACAGGTAGATTCGAGCAGTACTTC,CASSGSGTGRFEQYF